The entry below gives a single TCR beta chain sequence along with its context. This clone's antigen is unknown. Per-base qualities were not stored, and no clone one base away is much larger. This same CDR3 is encoded by further DNA sequences in the sample. This specimen belongs to a study of blood T cell repertoires in COVID-19 (dated by TCRdb to the early 2020s). About the study as a whole: Samples from collaborators originated in the United States, Italy and Spain and spanned both the acute and convalescent phases of COVID-19. Samples were obtained from the ongoing ImmuneRACE study (first 160 participants) and from 1,254 subjects provided by 6 global collaborators. The sample metadata nearly always contained a de-identified subject ID, COVID-19 status, age in years and sex. The prospective study material was composed of cDNA or gDNA derived from T cells, B-cell-depleted T cells, or PBMCs. Where HLA class I and class II types were available, the types were taken from metadata supplied by the sample provider, not from assay-based typing. The repertoires were released in a freely available public database meant as a resource for research on the immune response to SARS-CoV-2. Deeply sampled blood TCRbeta repertoires from subjects exposed to, actively infected with, or recovered from COVID-19 were included in the dataset. What the authors observed across the whole study: How much clinical and demographic metadata was included differed by source and by participant, and the metadata was provided uncurated.

V is trimmed back by 0 bases and J by 7 bases, and the junction contains 3 bases that no gene match accounts for. CDR1 and CDR2 are read off the germline V gene as SGHRS and YFSETQ. Inclusive of the bounding cysteine and phenylalanine, the CDR3 is 14 residues long. Only the CDR3 portion is preserved as DNA: 42 bases, with reading frame beginning at the first base. Enrolling through a virtual design, the prospective study's participants ranged in age from roughly 18 to 90 years and lived across some 22 United States geographic areas. In the prospective study, participants were assigned to cohorts based on the clinical history participants reported in a screening survey and a study questionnaire. Recovered participants in ImmuneRACE Cohort 3 were defined by two consecutive negative NP/OP PCR tests, clearance by a healthcare professional, or resolution of symptoms. In the prospective study, mobile phlebotomists collected whole blood, serum and a nasopharyngeal or oropharyngeal swab from each participant. Prospective study participants could optionally give additional blood draws and questionnaires over a roughly two-month period. Blood samples from the prospective study were shipped frozen or at room temperature prior to DNA extraction.

TCRbeta CDR3 regions were amplified from genomic DNA using the immunoSEQ Assay, a bias-controlled multiplex PCR. The published analysis was carried out like this. The number of nucleated cells in each sample was estimated by amplification of reference gene primers within the assay. To quantify the absolute abundance of each unique TCRbeta CDR3 rearrangement, sequence reads were collapsed and filtered. For each sample, productive Simpson clonality was calculated by taking the square root of Simpson's diversity index across productive rearrangements. Here the immuneACCESS table is served through TCRdb, limited to in-frame sequences with V and J called. Missing clones are a known gap in these copies; in checked studies unresolved V genes cover under half, and the rest lacks a known reason. That table gives V, J and clone size, and the DNA gave D and trimming. Across this sample there are more than 350,000 clones, with 75% to 90% seen only once. Of the sample, 0.95% to 1.1% is held by the ten largest clones.

This clonotype was sampled from a man younger than 35 who had recovered from COVID-19. Specimen: PBMCs or T cells enriched from blood (not recorded which). The chain joins TRBV5-1 to TRBJ1-4; TRBD1 agrees with 7 junctional bases. The DNA reads as follows: TGCGCCAGCAGCTTGGGACAGGGAGGTGAAAAACTGTTTTTT. It specifies CASSLGQGGEKLFF.